This note documents a single T cell receptor (beta chain) sequence. Its antigen is as yet unknown. The data are from a study of neoadjuvant anti-PD-1 for oral cavity cancer. General study results and limits: Treg/Th17 ratio rose with pretreatment blood and fell with post-treatment tumor TCRbeta clonality.

CDR3 size: 14 residues. V was shortened by 0 bases and J by 8 bases, with 13 bases between the two germline ends. The germline CDR1 and CDR2 sequences are LGHNA and YNFKEQ. Libraries were prepared by immunoSEQ multiplex PCR; TCRdb keeps only in-frame clonotypes and omits some of them. The sample holds just under 70,000 clones, more than 75% seen once. Time point reported: after neoadjuvant nivolumab, at surgical resection. The specimen comprised PBMCs, sampled after nivolumab (anti-PD-1) treatment. The rearrangement joins TRBV4-2 to TRBJ1-2; D not certain. This sequence was found in a person aged 35-79 years with oral cavity squamous cell carcinoma. The CDR3 bases are TGTGCCAGCAGCCAAGATCGGACCGGCGTAGGCTACACCTTC. This translates into CASSQDRTGVGYTF.